Below, 3 T cell receptor beta chains from the same sample are listed, as sequenced in a study of Graves' ophthalmopathy and Graves' hyperthyroidism. Amplified TCR beta CDR3 regions were obtained using RNA transcripts as template. HTBI primers were used in a first-round RT-PCR, which preceded a second-round multiplex PCR. From the multiplex PCR reads, TCRdb called clonotypes with MiXCR, one entry per CDR3 protein. The sample lists approximately 480,000 distinct CDR3 sequences; 13% to 15% were seen once. Source material: blood. The origin of the receptors is a woman aged 30 to 39 with Graves' ophthalmopathy.

This clonotype was counted many times. The chain joins TRBV10-3 to TRBJ1-1; no clear D. CDR3 length equals 13 residues. Trimming left V 6 bases short and J 1 base short, with 9 bases between. From germline, CDR1 is ENHRY and CDR2 SYGVKD. Here the CDR3 DNA reads TGTGCCATCAGCGCTCAGTGGAACACTGAAGCTTTCTTT. The encoded protein is CAISAQWNTEAFF.

This clonotype was seen many times. The rearrangement links TRBV20-1 to TRBJ2-7; D perhaps matches TRBD1 (5 bases). V shed 6 bases and J shed 4 bases, with 13 bases lying between them. The CDR3 is 12 residues long. Germline V gene lookup returns CDR1 DFQATT and CDR2 SNEGSKA (reference sequence). The CDR3 nucleotides read TGCAGTGCCTCCCAAGGGGAATACGAGCAGTACTTC. Its protein product is CSASQGEYEQYF.

This clonotype was recorded many times. The chain links TRBV28 to TRBJ1-3; D is ambiguous. Trimming stripped 2 bases from V and 0 bases from J, with 11 bases between. Per germline, CDR1 MDHEN and CDR2 SYDVKM. The CDR3 loop spans 16 amino acids. The CDR3 DNA reads as TGTGCCAGCAGTTTAGACACGCTCCTCTCTGGAAACACCATATATTTT. Residues: CASSLDTLLSGNTIYF.